A single sample gave rise to the 5 T cell receptor beta chains below, sequenced in a study of regulatory and conventional T cells in RAG deficiency. The assay was immunoSEQ multiplex PCR, and TCRdb's table has in-frame clones only and misses some. In the table there are more than 20,000 clones, around 95% of which are singletons. Blood CD4+ CD25-low CD127-high conventional T cells supplied the genomic DNA template. The sample was also linked to a second study, of regulatory T cells. That study adds: Primers: 52 TRBV forward and 13 TRBJ reverse.

The sequencing input was CD25- CD4+ T cells sorted from blood. Receptor source: a human donor in good health.

The genes are TRBV7-8 and TRBJ1-1, with D unclear. Per the germline V gene, CDR1 is SGHVS and CDR2 is FQNEAQ. This CDR3 has 15 residues. V was trimmed by 7 bases and J by 0 bases, leaving 15 bases between them. CDR3 residues: CASTSAGGLNTEAFF. The DNA of the CDR3 is TGTGCCAGCACCTCCGCCGGCGGGTTGAACACTGAAGCTTTCTTT. The full variable domain, its missing parts supplied by reference TRBV7-8 and TRBJ1-1, is GAGVSQSPRYKVAKRGQDVALRCDPISGHVSLFWYQQALGQGPEFLTYFQNEAQLDKSGLPSDRFFAERPEGSVSTLKIQRTQQEDSAVYLCASTSAGGLNTEAFFGQGTRLTVV.

The V gene is TRBV29-1, the J gene TRBJ1-1; D not certain. The CDR3 is made up of 10 amino acids. Germline CDR1 reads SQVTM; CDR2 reads ANQGSEA. Trimming took off 3 bases at V and 5 bases at J, with 4 bases between the two ends. The CDR3 DNA follows: TGCAGCGTTGACAGAACTGAAGCTTTCTTT. It translates to CSVDRTEAFF. The full variable domain, rest sourced from reference TRBV29-1 and TRBJ1-1, is SAVISQKPSRDICQRGTSLTIQCQVDSQVTMMFWYRQQPGQSLTLIATANQGSEATYESGFVIDKFPISRPNLTFSTLTVSNMSPEDSSIYLCSVDRTEAFFGQGTRLTVV.

This chain uses TRBV7-8 with TRBJ2-2; D is possibly TRBD2 (5 bases). Trimming stripped 4 bases from V and 3 bases from J, with 15 bases between. CDR1 is SGHVS, CDR2 FQNEAQ, per germline. The CDR3 consists of 16 residues. The CDR3: CASSSTPRRDTGELFF. DNA of the CDR3: TGTGCCAGCAGCTCAACCCCCCGGCGGGACACCGGGGAGCTGTTTTTT.

The rearrangement links TRBV5-1 to TRBJ2-1, with 8 positions matching TRBD1. J gave up 12 bases and V 6 bases, and 20 bases lay outside the gene matches. Germline CDR1 SGHRS, CDR2 YFSETQ. This CDR3 spans 16 amino acids. In DNA form, the CDR3 reads TGCGCCAGCAACGAGATACTGTCCCGGGACAGGAACGGGCAGTTCTTC. Amino acid sequence: CASNEILSRDRNGQFF.

V gene TRBV5-5 combines with J gene TRBJ1-2, with TRBD1 matching 8 bases. CDR3 size: 17 residues. Germline CDR1 is SGHKS and CDR2 is YYEKEE (reference sequence). Trimming took 0 bases from V and 2 from J; bases not matched to a gene: 9. CDR3 region: CASSLETGVKSNYGYTF. For the CDR3, the DNA is TGTGCCAGCAGCTTGGAGACAGGGGTTAAGTCCAACTATGGCTACACCTTC.